The 14 T cell receptor beta chains below were found in one sample sequenced in a study of T cell responses to AZD1222 COVID-19 vaccine. Profiling relied on immunoSEQ multiplex PCR, and the TCRdb table lists in-frame clones only, not all of them. The sample has 75,000 to 95,000 clones; 70% to 90% are singletons. The sequenced sample was peripheral blood, obtained on day 0 of AZD1222 vaccination. These receptors originate from an adult in good health.

The V gene is TRBV10-3, the J gene TRBJ2-5; D remains unclear. This CDR3 has 14 amino acids. The ends were cut back, 3 bases at V and 3 bases at J, with 11 bases in the middle. CDR1 and CDR2 from the germline V gene are ENHRY and SYGVKD. Here the CDR3 DNA reads TGTGCCATCAGTGATGTCGCGACGGAAGAGACCCAGTACTTC. Protein product: CAISDVATEETQYF.

The V call is TRBV9, the J call TRBJ2-3; the D is unclear. Germline V gives CDR1 SGDLS, CDR2 YYNGEE. Trimming took off 0 bases at V and 6 bases at J, with 8 bases between the two ends. CDR3 length: 13 residues. CDR3 sequence: CASSVGLSDTQYF. The CDR3 region has the DNA TGTGCCAGCAGCGTAGGTTTATCCGATACGCAGTATTTT.

This chain links TRBV5-4 with TRBJ1-2; D gene uncertain. This CDR3 region has 13 residues. The V end was cut by 1 base, the J end by 4 bases, with 8 bases between. Per germline, CDR1 SGHNT and CDR2 YYREEE (reference sequence). CDR3 sequence (DNA): TGTGCCAGCAGCTTGCTATCCTTCTATGGCTACACCTTC. Its translation: CASSLLSFYGYTF. Filled out from reference TRBV5-4 and TRBJ1-2, the complete variable domain reads ETGVTQSPTHLIKTRGQQVTLRCSSQSGHNTVSWYQQALGQGPQFIFQYYREEENGRGNFPPRFSGLQFPNYSSELNVNALELDDSALYLCASSLLSFYGYTFGSGTRLTVV.

V usage is TRBV10-3 and J usage is TRBJ2-2, with TRBD2 matching over 11 bases. Germline values: CDR1 ENHRY, CDR2 SYGVKD. The CDR3 has 16 amino acids. Trimming took 7 bases from V and 0 from J; bases not matched to a gene: 4. The CDR3: CAITSSGGTNTGELFF. As DNA, the CDR3 is TGTGCCATCACCTCTAGCGGGGGGACGAACACCGGGGAGCTGTTTTTT.

The V and J genes are TRBV29-1 and TRBJ1-2; 9 nucleotides agree with TRBD1. The CDR3 consists of 12 residues. With 7 bases clipped from V and 2 bases from J, the junction kept 2 bases outside the gene matches. Per germline, CDR1 SQVTM and CDR2 ANQGSEA. The CDR3 spells CSAGTGNYGYTF. The CDR3 DNA reads TGCAGCGCCGGGACAGGGAACTATGGCTACACCTTC.

This chain uses TRBV5-4 with TRBJ2-2, with 9 bases identical to TRBD1. The length of the CDR3 is 14 residues. The germline V gene has CDR1 SGHNT and CDR2 YYREEE (reference sequence). V was clipped by 2 bases and J by 6 bases; unmatched bases: 2. The CDR3 DNA is TGTGCCAGCAGCTTCCGACAGGGGGCCGGGGAGCTGTTTTTT. It translates to CASSFRQGAGELFF. The variable domain in full, with the rest retrieved from reference TRBV5-4 and TRBJ2-2, is ETGVTQSPTHLIKTRGQQVTLRCSSQSGHNTVSWYQQALGQGPQFIFQYYREEENGRGNFPPRFSGLQFPNYSSELNVNALELDDSALYLCASSFRQGAGELFFGEGSRLTVL.

This clone was observed a handful of times. This chain joins TRBV7-2 and TRBJ1-5, with D hard to call. CDR3 size: 15 residues. The germline V gene has CDR1 SGHTA and CDR2 FQGNSA. V was trimmed by 6 bases and J by 1 base, leaving 13 bases between them. The CDR3 loop reads CASSFFPGSNQPQHF. The DNA for the CDR3 is TGTGCCAGCAGTTTTTTCCCTGGGAGCAATCAGCCCCAGCATTTT.

CDR3 DNA sequence: TGTGCCAGCAGCAAAGGGGCCTCCAGGGTAAGCAATCAGCCCCAGCATTTT. Protein product: CASSKGASRVSNQPQHF. The V gene is TRBV21-1, the J gene TRBJ1-5; the table's D call, TRBD1, was not checked against the DNA. TRBV21-1 is tagged as a pseudogene. The CDR3 length is 17 residues.

Here the CDR3 reads CASSLNRAGANVLTF. The CDR3 bases are TGTGCCAGCAGTCTTAACAGGGCTGGGGCCAACGTCCTGACTTTC. The chain uses TRBV6-5 and TRBJ2-6, with D tentatively TRBD1 (6 bases). Germline lookup yields CDR1 MNHEY and CDR2 SVGAGI. The CDR3 loop spans 15 amino acids. V lost 5 bases and J 2 bases, leaving 10 bases between the germline ends.

This chain connects TRBV27 to TRBJ2-3, with D tentatively TRBD2 (6 bases). The CDR3 spans 13 residues. Germline lookup yields CDR1 MNHEY and CDR2 SMNVEV (reference sequence). V was clipped by 4 bases and J by 6 bases, with 11 bases between them. The CDR3 coding sequence is TGTGCCAGCAGTTGGGGTGGAGGGGATACGCAGTATTTT. Translated: CASSWGGGDTQYF.

The CDR3 spells CASSRGQAHYGYTF. CDR3 DNA sequence: TGTGCCAGCTCACGGGGACAGGCACACTATGGCTACACCTTC. This sequence joins TRBV18 and TRBJ1-2; TRBD1 matches at 8 bases. Germline assignment: CDR1 KGHSH and CDR2 LQKENI. V was clipped by 4 bases and J by 3 bases; unmatched bases: 4. The CDR3 contains 14 residues.

The chain recombines TRBV28 with TRBJ1-1; unclear D gene. CDR3 length: 13 amino acids. The germline V gene has CDR1 MDHEN and CDR2 SYDVKM. V shed 4 bases and J shed 3 bases, with 9 bases lying between them. Here the CDR3 reads CASSWEGYTEAFF. CDR3 sequence (DNA): TGTGCCAGCAGTTGGGAAGGGTACACTGAAGCTTTCTTT.

This clone turned up a few times. The V call is TRBV3-1 (or the pseudogene TRBV3-2), the J call TRBJ2-3; D is unclear. CDR1 LGHDT and CDR2 YNNKEL come from the germline V gene (reference sequence). V was pared by 2 bases and J by 2 bases, with 8 bases between. The CDR3 consists of 14 residues. CDR3 in amino acids: CASSQLGATDTQYF. The CDR3 nucleotides are TGTGCCAGCAGCCAACTCGGTGCCACAGATACGCAGTATTTT.

The V and J genes are TRBV7-9 and TRBJ2-6; D is possibly TRBD1 (6 bases). The V and J ends lost 0 bases and 4 bases respectively, with 13 bases between them. Germline V gene sequence: CDR1 SEHNR, CDR2 FQNEAQ (reference sequence). The CDR3 sequence is 17 residues long. The CDR3 is CASSLASGAEGANVLTF. DNA for the CDR3: TGTGCCAGCAGCTTAGCATCAGGGGCGGAGGGGGCCAACGTCCTGACTTTC.